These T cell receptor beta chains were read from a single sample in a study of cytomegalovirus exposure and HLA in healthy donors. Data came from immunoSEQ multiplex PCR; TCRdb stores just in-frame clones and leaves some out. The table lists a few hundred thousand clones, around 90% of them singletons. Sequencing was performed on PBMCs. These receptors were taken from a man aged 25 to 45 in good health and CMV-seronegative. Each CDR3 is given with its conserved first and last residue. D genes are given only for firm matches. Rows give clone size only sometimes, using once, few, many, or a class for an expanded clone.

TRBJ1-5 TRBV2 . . TGTGCCAGCAGCCGACAGGAAAATCAGCCCCAGCATTTT CASSRQENQPQHF
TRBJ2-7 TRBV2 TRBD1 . TGTGCCAGCAGTGGATCCGGGACAGCATACGAGCAGTACTTC CASSGSGTAYEQYF
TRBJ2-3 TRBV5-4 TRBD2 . TGTGCCAGCAGCCAAACTCTAGCAGCGGGGGTCTTAAGTACGCAGTATTTT CASSQTLAAGVLSTQYF
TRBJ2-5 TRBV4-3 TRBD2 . TGCGCCAGCAGCCAAGATTTGGCTAGCGGGCCCTCGTGGGCCCAGTACTTC CASSQDLASGPSWAQYF
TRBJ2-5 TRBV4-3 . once TGCGCCAGCAGCCAAGGATTCGGACAGCCTCAAGAGACCCAGTACTTC CASSQGFGQPQETQYF
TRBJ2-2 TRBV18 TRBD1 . TGTGCCAGCTCACCACCGATCAGGGACAGGGGGCACACCGGGGAGCTGTTTTTT CASSPPIRDRGHTGELFF
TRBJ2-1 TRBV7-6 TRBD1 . TGTGCCAGCAGCTTATGGACAGGGGAAAATGAGCAGTTCTTC CASSLWTGENEQFF
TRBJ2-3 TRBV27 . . TGTGCCAGCAGTTTAACGATCGCTTGGGGGCTTGGCACAGATACGCAGTATTTT CASSLTIAWGLGTDTQYF
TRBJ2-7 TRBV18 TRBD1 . TGTGCCAGCTCACAACTACAGGGGGCGGGGGAGCAGTACTTC CASSQLQGAGEQYF
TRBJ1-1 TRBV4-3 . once TGCGCCAGCAGCTACACCCCTGCAGGGACATCCTCGAACACTGAAGCTTTCTTT CASSYTPAGTSSNTEAFF
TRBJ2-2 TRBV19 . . TGTGCCAGTAGTATAGGCGGCCCAGCCACCGGGGAGCTGTTTTTT CASSIGGPATGELFF
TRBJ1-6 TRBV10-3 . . TGTGCCATCAGTGAGTCGATACAGGGTCAAGAATCACCCCTCCACTTT CAISESIQGQESPLHF
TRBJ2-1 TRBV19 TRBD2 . TGTGCCAGTAGTATTTTGGCTAGCGGGGGCTCCTACAATGAGCAGTTCTTC CASSILASGGSYNEQFF
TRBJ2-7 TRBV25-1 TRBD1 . TGTGCCAGCAGTGAGAAGGACAGGAAAAACTACGAGCAGTACTTC CASSEKDRKNYEQYF
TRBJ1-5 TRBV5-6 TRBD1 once TGTGCCAGCAGCTTGTATGACAGGGGAAATCAGCCCCAGCATTTT CASSLYDRGNQPQHF
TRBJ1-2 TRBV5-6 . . TGTGCCAGCAGCTTGGGGCGGGACGACCACCCCCCTGTTGGCTACACCTTC CASSLGRDDHPPVGYTF
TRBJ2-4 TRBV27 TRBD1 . TGTGCCAGCAGTTCCTGGGCCACAACAGGGGCCCAGTACTTC CASSSWATTGAQYF
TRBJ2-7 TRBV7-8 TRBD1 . TGTGCCAGCAGCTTCCGGGACAGTCCCTACGAGCAGTACTTC CASSFRDSPYEQYF
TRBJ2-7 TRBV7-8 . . TGTGCCAGCAGCCGAGGATGGGGCGCGACCTACGAGCAGTACTTC CASSRGWGATYEQYF
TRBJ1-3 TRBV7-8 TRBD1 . TGTGCCAGCAGCTTAGCAGGGACAGGGGGCATTGGAAACACCATATATTTT CASSLAGTGGIGNTIYF
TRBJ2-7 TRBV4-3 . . TGCGCCAGCAGCCAAGACAGGCCTCCCTACGAGCAGTACTTC CASSQDRPPYEQYF
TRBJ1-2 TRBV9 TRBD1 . TGTGCCAGCAGACAGGGGGCTTCGGGTGGCTACACCTTC CASRQGASGGYTF
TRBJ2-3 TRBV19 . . TGTGCCAGTAGTGTAGGACAGCTAACAGATACGCAGTATTTT CASSVGQLTDTQYF
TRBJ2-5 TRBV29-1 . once TGCAGCGTTGTAAGAGGGGGACGAGAGACCCAGTACTTC CSVVRGGRETQYF
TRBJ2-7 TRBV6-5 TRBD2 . TGTGCCAGCAGTTACTCGAACTTGCGGGGGAAGTACGAGCAGTACTTC CASSYSNLRGKYEQYF
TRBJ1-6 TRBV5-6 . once TGTGCCAGCAGCTACGGAGGGGGGGATAATTCACCCCTCCACTTT CASSYGGGDNSPLHF
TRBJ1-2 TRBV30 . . TGTGCCTGGAGTGCCCCAGGCGGGACGCTGAACGGCTATGGCTACACCTTC CAWSAPGGTLNGYGYTF
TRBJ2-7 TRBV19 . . TGTGCCAGTAGTATAAGAGCGGGCTCCTACGAGCAGTACTTC CASSIRAGSYEQYF
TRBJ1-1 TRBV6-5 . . TGTGCCAGCAGTTACGGGCCGGGGATGGCTGAAGCTTTCTTT CASSYGPGMAEAFF
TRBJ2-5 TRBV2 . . TGTGCCAGCAGGGGGGGACGGGGAGGAATAGGACCGGAGACCCAGTACTTC CASRGGRGGIGPETQYF
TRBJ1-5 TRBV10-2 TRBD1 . TGCGCCATCGGGACAGGGTTCAATCAGCCCCAGCATTTT CAIGTGFNQPQHF
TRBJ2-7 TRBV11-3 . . TGTGCCAGCAGCTTAGGGGGCAATACCTACGAGCAGTACTTC CASSLGGNTYEQYF
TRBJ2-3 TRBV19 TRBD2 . TGTGCCAGTAGTGTTCGGACTAGCGGGGGGAGCACAGATACGCAGTATTTT CASSVRTSGGSTDTQYF
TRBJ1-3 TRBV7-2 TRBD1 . TGTGCCAGCAGCCCTGACAGGGCTGGAAACACCATATATTTT CASSPDRAGNTIYF
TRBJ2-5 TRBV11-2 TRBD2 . TGTGCCAGCAGCGTAAGAGCGGGGGTGATGGAGACCCAGTACTTC CASSVRAGVMETQYF
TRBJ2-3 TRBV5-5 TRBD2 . TGTGCCAGCAGCTTTAGTCCAGCGGGGGGAAGGACAGATACGCAGTATTTT CASSFSPAGGRTDTQYF
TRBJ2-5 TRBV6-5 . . TGTGCCAGCAGTTACCTCCGGGCGAAGGGGGAGACCCAGTACTTC CASSYLRAKGETQYF
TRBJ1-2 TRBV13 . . TGTGCCAGCAGCCCTCCCCACTATGGCTACACCTTC CASSPPHYGYTF
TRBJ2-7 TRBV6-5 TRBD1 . TGTGCCAGCAGTGCGACAGGGGAAGACTCCTACGAGCAGTACTTC CASSATGEDSYEQYF
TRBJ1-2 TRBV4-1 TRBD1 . TGCGCCAGCAGCCAAGATAAGGGGACAGGACGACCCTATGGCTACACCTTC CASSQDKGTGRPYGYTF
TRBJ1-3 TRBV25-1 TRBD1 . TGTGCCAGCAGTGAAGGAACAGGGGGCTCTGGAAACACCATATATTTT CASSEGTGGSGNTIYF
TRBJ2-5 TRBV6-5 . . TGTGCCAGCAGCACACGAGACACGGCCCAGTACTTC CASSTRDTAQYF
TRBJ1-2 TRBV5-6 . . TGTGCCAGCAGCTTGTTAGGGTATACGGGATATGGCTACACCTTC CASSLLGYTGYGYTF
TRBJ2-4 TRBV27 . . TGTGCCAGCAGCTACGCTCTAGCTGGACTAGCCAAAAACATTCAGTACTTC CASSYALAGLAKNIQYF
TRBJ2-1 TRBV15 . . TGTGCCACCAGCAGCGGGACACCATACTACAATGAGCAGTTCTTC CATSSGTPYYNEQFF
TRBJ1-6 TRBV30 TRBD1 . TGTGCCTGGAGTGTCCGCGACAGGGGTGGTTCACCCCTCCACTTT CAWSVRDRGGSPLHF
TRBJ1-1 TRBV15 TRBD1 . TGTGCCACCAGCAGCTATAAGAACAGGGGATTTCCTGAAGCTTTCTTT CATSSYKNRGFPEAFF
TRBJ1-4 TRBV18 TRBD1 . TGTGCCAGCTCCCGTGGACAGGGAATTAATGAAAAACTGTTTTTT CASSRGQGINEKLFF
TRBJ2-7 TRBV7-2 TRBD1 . TGTGCCAGCAGCTTACTTAGCGAACCGGGACAGGGGGGATACGAGCAGTACTTC CASSLLSEPGQGGYEQYF
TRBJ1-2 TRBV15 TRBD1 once TGTGCCACCAGCAGACCTGCGACAGGGGATCGTGGCTACACCTTC CATSRPATGDRGYTF
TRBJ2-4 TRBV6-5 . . TGTGCCAGCAGCGCGCCGGGTTCGGTAGACATTCAGTACTTC CASSAPGSVDIQYF
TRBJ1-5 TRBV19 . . TGTGCCAGTAGTATCGGCGGAAGCAATCAGCCCCAGCATTTT CASSIGGSNQPQHF
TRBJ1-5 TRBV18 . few TGTGCCAGCTCACCCGTTAGGGGGAGCAATCAGCCCCAGCATTTT CASSPVRGSNQPQHF
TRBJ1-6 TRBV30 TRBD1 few TGTGCCTTGGGGACCGGGACAGCCAAGGGGACCCTCCACTTT CALGTGTAKGTLHF
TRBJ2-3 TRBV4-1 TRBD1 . TGCGCCAGCAGCCAGCGGGACAGGGACACAGATACGCAGTATTTT CASSQRDRDTDTQYF
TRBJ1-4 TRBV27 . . TGTGCCAGCAGTTTAGTTGGGCGCGAGTCTAATGAAAAACTGTTTTTT CASSLVGRESNEKLFF
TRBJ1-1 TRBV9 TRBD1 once TGTGCCAGCAGCATTCTTCCCCAGGGGGCGCAAACTGAAGCTTTCTTT CASSILPQGAQTEAFF
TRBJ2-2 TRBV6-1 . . TGTGCCACCAGTCTTGGGGGGACGAACACCGGGGAGCTGTTTTTT CATSLGGTNTGELFF
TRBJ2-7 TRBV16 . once TGTGCCAGCAGCCAGGGAGGACAGGCCTACGAGCAGTACTTC CASSQGGQAYEQYF
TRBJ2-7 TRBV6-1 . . TGTGCCAGCACCCAGGGCGGCGGATGGGACGAGCAGTACTTC CASTQGGGWDEQYF